These 3 T cell receptor beta chains came from one sample sequenced in a study of T cells in Graves' hyperthyroidism and ophthalmopathy. Amplified TCR beta CDR3 regions derived from RNA transcripts. Initially, a first-round RT-PCR of the TCR CDR3 employed the HTBI primer set. Using its own MiXCR run on the multiplex PCR reads, TCRdb lists one record per CDR3 protein. The sample includes 650,000 to 850,000 distinct CDR3 sequences, around a sixth seen only once; the top ten take approximately 15%. Sequencing was performed on blood. Source of these receptors: a woman aged 45 to 65 with Graves' hyperthyroidism that later progressed to Graves' ophthalmopathy.

Regarding this clonotype: This may arise from a read error, as a much more abundant clone is one base away. The chain has TRBV27 and TRBJ2-3, with 9 bases that match TRBD2. Germline trimming cut 5 bases from V and 4 bases from J; bases unmatched to any gene: 13. Germline CDR1 reads MNHEY; CDR2 reads SMNVEV (reference sequence). The CDR3 has 17 amino acids. This chain's CDR3 is CASSLGLAPGAADTQYF. The CDR3 DNA sequence: TGTGCCAGCAGTCTAGGACTAGCGCCGGGGGCAGCAGATACGCAGTATTTT.

The chain is built from TRBV30 and TRBJ1-1, with D uncertain. Germline-derived CDR1 and CDR2 are GTSNPN and SVGIG (reference sequence). V dropped 3 bases and J dropped 1 base, with 12 bases sitting between them. This CDR3 contains 14 residues. CDR3 nucleotides: TGTGCCTGGAGGGTGTTGGGCCAGAACACTGAAGCTTTCTTT. This codes for CAWRVLGQNTEAFF.

The gene calls are TRBV3-1 and TRBJ1-2; unclear D gene. Trimming took off 1 base at V and 4 bases at J, with 7 bases between the two ends. CDR1 and CDR2 from the germline V gene are LGHDT and YNNKEL (reference sequence). The CDR3 consists of 13 residues. Here the CDR3 reads CASSQGGTYGYTF. CDR3 nucleotide sequence: TGTGCCAGCAGCCAAGGGGGTACCTATGGCTACACCTTC.